This T cell receptor (beta chain) was found in a study of neurological immune-mediated disorders. Study-wide points: HTLV-1-associated myelopathy displayed the greatest TCR clonal expansion, and multiple sclerosis exhibited the smallest, lower than that of healthy controls. When the repertoires were grouped phylogenetically, those of 18 of the 34 multiple sclerosis patients came together in a single cluster of related CDR3 sequences, which points to a possible repertoire-level signature.

This clonotype was detected many times. Its antigen is not identified. The CDR3 has 15 residues. Germline lookup yields CDR1 MNHEY and CDR2 SVGAGI. V lost 0 bases to trimming and J lost 2 bases, with 11 bases between them. Each CDR3 protein gets one entry after TCRdb re-called the 5' RACE reads with MiXCR. The table has tens of thousands of distinct CDR3 sequences, roughly 3.5% seen once. The material sequenced was PBMCs. J is TRBJ2-7 and V is TRBV6-5; maybe TRBD2 (6 bases). The sequence came from a woman between 50 and 59 years old with multiple sclerosis. The CDR3: CASSYSAGSPYEQYF. As DNA, the CDR3 is TGTGCCAGCAGTTACTCCGCGGGGAGTCCCTACGAGCAGTACTTC.